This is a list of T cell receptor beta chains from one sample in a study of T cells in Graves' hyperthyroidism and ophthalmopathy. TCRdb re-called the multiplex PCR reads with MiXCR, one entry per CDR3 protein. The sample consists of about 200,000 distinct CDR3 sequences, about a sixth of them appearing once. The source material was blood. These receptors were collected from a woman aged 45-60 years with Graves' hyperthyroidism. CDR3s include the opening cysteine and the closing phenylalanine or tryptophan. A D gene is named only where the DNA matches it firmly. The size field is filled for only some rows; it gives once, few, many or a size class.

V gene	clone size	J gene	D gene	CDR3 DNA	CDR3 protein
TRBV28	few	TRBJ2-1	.	TGTGCCAGCAAGAAGTCCTACAATGAGCAGTTCTTC	CASKKSYNEQFF
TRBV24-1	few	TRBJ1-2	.	TGTGCCACCAGTGACCCGGGACGGATCTATGGCTACACCTTC	CATSDPGRIYGYTF
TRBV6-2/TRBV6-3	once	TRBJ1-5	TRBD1	TGTGCCAGCACCCCCGGACAGGGAAGACAGCCCCAGCATTTT	CASTPGQGRQPQHF
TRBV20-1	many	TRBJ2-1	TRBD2	TGCAGTGCCATGAGCGGGAGGGCCGACAATGAGCAGTTCTTC	CSAMSGRADNEQFF
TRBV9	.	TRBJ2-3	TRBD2	TGTGCCAGCAGCGTACGCGGGAGGACAGATACGCAGTATTTT	CASSVRGRTDTQYF
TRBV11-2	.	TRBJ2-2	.	TGTGCCAGCAGCTTACAGGGGCACAACACCGGGGAGCTGTTTTTT	CASSLQGHNTGELFF
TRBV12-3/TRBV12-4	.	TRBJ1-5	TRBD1	TGTGCCAGCGGGGACAGGGGACGTCGGGGTAACCAGCCCCAGCATTTT	CASGDRGRRGNQPQHF
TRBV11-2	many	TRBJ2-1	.	TGTGCCAGCAGTCCAGGGTTCTACAATGAGCAGTTCTTC	CASSPGFYNEQFF
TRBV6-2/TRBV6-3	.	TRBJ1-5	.	TGTGCCAGCAGCGACCGAGGGGTATCGGGCAATCAGCCCCAGCATTTT	CASSDRGVSGNQPQHF
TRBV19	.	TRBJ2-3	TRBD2	TGTGCCAGTAGTATGTTTTTGGGGACTAGCGGGACTAGCACAGATACGCAGTATTTT	CASSMFLGTSGTSTDTQYF
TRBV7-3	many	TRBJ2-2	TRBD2	TGTGCCAGCAGCCCATCGGGACTAGCGGGACGTGGGGAGCTGTTTTTT	CASSPSGLAGRGELFF
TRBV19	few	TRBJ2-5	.	TGTGCCAGTAGTATACGCCCAGGGTTTGAGGAGACCCAGTACTTC	CASSIRPGFEETQYF
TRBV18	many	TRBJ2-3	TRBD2	TGTGCCAGCTCACCCGGGACTAGCGGGAGAGATACGCAGTATTTT	CASSPGTSGRDTQYF
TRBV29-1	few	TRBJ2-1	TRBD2	TGCAGCGTTGAAGCGGTCCGGGAGGGGGGCAGGTGGCAGTTCTTC	CSVEAVREGGRWQFF
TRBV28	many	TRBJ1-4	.	TGTGCCAGCAGTTTATTGCACCATCAGGAAAAACTGTTTTTT	CASSLLHHQEKLFF
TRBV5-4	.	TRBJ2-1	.	TGTGCCAGCAGCGGGAGCCCGAGCCCCAACAATGAGCAGTTCTTC	CASSGSPSPNNEQFF
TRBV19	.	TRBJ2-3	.	TGTGCCAGTAGCCCATCGGTCCATACGCAGTATTTT	CASSPSVHTQYF
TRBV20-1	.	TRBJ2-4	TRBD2	TGCAGTGCTAAAGGGGCTAGCGGGAGGGATTGGGCCAAAAACATTCAGTACTTC	CSAKGASGRDWAKNIQYF
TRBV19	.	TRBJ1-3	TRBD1	TGTGCCAGTATTGAAGGGACAGGCCGCTCCGGAAACACCATATATTTT	CASIEGTGRSGNTIYF
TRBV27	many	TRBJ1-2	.	TGTGCCAGCAGTTTATCTGACAGTTACTATGGCTACACCTTC	CASSLSDSYYGYTF
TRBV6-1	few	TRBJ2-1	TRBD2	TGTGCCAGCACTCCAGGGACTACCTACAATGAGCAGTTCTTC	CASTPGTTYNEQFF
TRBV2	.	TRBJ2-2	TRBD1	TGTGCCAGCAAAGGGGACAGGGTCGTCGGGGAGCTGTTTTTT	CASKGDRVVGELFF
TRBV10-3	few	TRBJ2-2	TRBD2	TGTGCCATCAGTGAGTCCCCCGCGGGAGACCACACCGGGGAGCTGTTTTTT	CAISESPAGDHTGELFF
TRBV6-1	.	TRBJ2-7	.	TGTGCCAGCATGGGCTCCTACGAGCAGTACTTC	CASMGSYEQYF
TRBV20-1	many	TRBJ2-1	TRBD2	TGCAGTGCTGGGAAAACAGGGACTAGCGGGAGTAGGCTTCCCAATGAGCAGTTCTTC	CSAGKTGTSGSRLPNEQFF
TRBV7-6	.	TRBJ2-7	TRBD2	TGTGCCAGCAGCTTAGCTGCGGGAGGGCAGCAATACGAGCAGTACTTC	CASSLAAGGQQYEQYF
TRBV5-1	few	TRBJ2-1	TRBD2	TGCGCCAGCAGCCCGGTAGGGACTAGCGGCTCGGATGAGCAGTTCTTC	CASSPVGTSGSDEQFF
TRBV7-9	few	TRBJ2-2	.	TGTGCCTGCCGGCGTGAAGGTCTTGTCTCCACCGGGGAGCTGTTTTTT	CACRREGLVSTGELFF
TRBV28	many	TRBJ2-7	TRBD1	TGTGCCAGCAGTTCGGGACAGCGTAAGCAGTACTTC	CASSSGQRKQYF
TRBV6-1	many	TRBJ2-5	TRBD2	TGTGCCAGCAGTTTTCGACTAGCGGGAAAAGAGACCCAGTACTTC	CASSFRLAGKETQYF
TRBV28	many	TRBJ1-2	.	TGTGCCAGCAGTTTAGTGGGGCCAGGGGCTAACTATGGCTACACCTTC	CASSLVGPGANYGYTF
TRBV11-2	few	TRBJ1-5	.	TGTGCCAGCAGCTTAGGGGTCGGCAGGGAAGGTAATCAGCCCCAGCATTTT	CASSLGVGREGNQPQHF
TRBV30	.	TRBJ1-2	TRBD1	TGTGCCTGGAAGACAGGGGGGGGGGATTTTTATGGCTACACCTTC	CAWKTGGGDFYGYTF
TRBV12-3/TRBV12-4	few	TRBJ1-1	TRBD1	TGTGCCGGCAGTAGGGATGCAGGGGGCAGGGGCACTGAAGCTTTCTTT	CAGSRDAGGRGTEAFF
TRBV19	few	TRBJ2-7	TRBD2	TGTGCCAGTAGTTCAAGACTAGCGGGGTATCCTTACGAAGTGGGGGACGAGCAGTACTTC	CASSSRLAGYPYEVGDEQYF
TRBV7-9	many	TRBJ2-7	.	TGTGCCAGCAGCTTAGGAGGGGGGCCCTACGAGCAGTACTTC	CASSLGGGPYEQYF
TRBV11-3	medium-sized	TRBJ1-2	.	TGTGCCAGCAGCTTAGTGGCGGCCAGCTCAGTCTCAGGCTACACCTTC	CASSLVAASSVSGYTF
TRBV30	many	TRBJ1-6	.	TGTGCCTGGAGTGTACCCCGGGCCTATAATTCACCCCTCCACTTT	CAWSVPRAYNSPLHF
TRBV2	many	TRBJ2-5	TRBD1	TGTGCCAGCAGTGAATTTCAACAGGGGGCAGGGGAGACCCAGTACTTC	CASSEFQQGAGETQYF
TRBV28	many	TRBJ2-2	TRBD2	TGTGCCAGCTTCCCGCGGACTAGGAACACCGGGGAGCTGTTTTTT	CASFPRTRNTGELFF
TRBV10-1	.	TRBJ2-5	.	TGCGCCAGCAGTGGGGACGGGGGAGAAGAGACCCAGTACTTC	CASSGDGGEETQYF
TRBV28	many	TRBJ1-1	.	TGTGCCAGCGACCGGGCCGAATACACCAACACTGAAGCTTTCTTT	CASDRAEYTNTEAFF
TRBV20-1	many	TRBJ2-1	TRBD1	TGCAGTGCTAAGGGGGCCTTCAATGAGCAGTTCTTC	CSAKGAFNEQFF
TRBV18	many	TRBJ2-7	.	TGTGCCAGCTCACCACAGTTTTCACATGGGGAATGCGAGCAGTACTTC	CASSPQFSHGECEQYF
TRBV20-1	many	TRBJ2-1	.	TGCAGTGCGAAGATGGCGTACAATGAGCAGTTCTTC	CSAKMAYNEQFF
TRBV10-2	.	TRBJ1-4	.	TGCGCCAGCAGTGGAGAAGGGACCCGCGGAGAAAAACTGTTTTTT	CASSGEGTRGEKLFF
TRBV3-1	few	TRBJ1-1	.	TGTGCCAGCAGCCAAGTAGGGGGACTTGAAGCTTTCTTT	CASSQVGGLEAFF